The 20 T cell receptor beta chains below were found in one sample sequenced in a study of shared clonotypes between healthy human individuals. Profiled with immunoSEQ multiplex PCR; TCRdb holds only in-frame clones, not every one. This table holds roughly 1,100,000 clones, 70% to 80% found once. Sequencing used memory CD4+ T cells sorted from blood. Subset here: CD45RA-negative fraction. These TCRs come from a man aged 18 to 35 in good health.

The rearrangement joins TRBV6-6 to TRBJ1-2; possibly TRBD1 for D (5 bases). Trimming shortened V by 5 bases and J by 8 bases, and 12 bases separated the two germline ends. This CDR3 contains 12 residues. Germline CDR1 is MNHNY and CDR2 is SVGAGI (reference sequence). The CDR3 DNA is TGTGCCAGCAGTCCCCTGAGGGGAGGCTACACCTTC. It translates to CASSPLRGGYTF.

For this clone: This same CDR3 is encoded by further DNA sequences in the sample. The chain joins TRBV5-1 to TRBJ2-7, with D possibly being TRBD1 or TRBD2 (5 bases each). Germline CDR1 and CDR2: SGHRS and YFSETQ. The CDR3 is 13 amino acids. V gave up 7 bases and J gave up 0 bases, with 11 bases separating them. CDR3 region: CASQRGSSYEQYF. The CDR3 DNA sequence: TGCGCCAGCCAGAGGGGCAGCTCCTACGAGCAGTACTTC.

The chain uses TRBV2 and TRBJ1-1, with D uncertain. CDR1 and CDR2 from the germline V gene are SNHLY and FYNNEI. V dropped 4 bases and J dropped 4 bases, with 13 bases sitting between them. CDR3 length: 14 amino acids. This CDR3 reads CASSGLEARTEAFF. Here the CDR3 DNA reads TGTGCCAGCAGTGGTTTGGAAGCCCGCACTGAAGCTTTCTTT. Together with reference TRBV2 and TRBJ1-1, the CDR3 gives the full variable domain: EPEVTQTPSHQVTQMGQEVILRCVPISNHLYFYWYRQILGQKVEFLVSFYNNEISEKSEIFDDQFSVERPDGSNFTLKIRSTKLEDSAMYFCASSGLEARTEAFFGQGTRLTVV.

The genes are TRBV7-8 and TRBJ1-6; TRBD1 might be the D (5 bases). Trimming removed 0 bases from V and 5 bases from J, with 8 bases in between. The V gene's germline CDR1 is SGHVS and CDR2 FQNEAQ. CDR3 length: 15 residues. CDR3 protein: CASSLAGTDNSPLHF. The CDR3 coding sequence is TGTGCCAGCAGCTTAGCCGGGACGGATAATTCACCCCTCCACTTT.

The V and J genes are TRBV9 and TRBJ1-6, with D possibly TRBD1 on 5 matching bases. In germline, CDR1 is SGDLS, CDR2 YYNGEE. The CDR3 is 14 residues long. The V end lost 5 bases, the J end lost 10 bases, and 16 bases lay between the germline ends. The CDR3 region has the DNA TGTGCCAGCAGTCGGGACGGTAAGGGATCACCCCTCCACTTT. Translated, it gives CASSRDGKGSPLHF.

V gene TRBV5-4 combines with J gene TRBJ2-3; the match to TRBD1 covers 8 bases. The junction had 11 bases not matched to a gene; V was cut back by 4 bases and J by 7 bases. CDR3 size: 15 residues. Germline V CDR1 and CDR2: SGHNT, YYREEE (reference sequence). CDR3 protein: CASSQDRVGTNTQYF. The CDR3 coding sequence is TGTGCCAGCAGCCAGGACAGGGTGGGGACAAATACGCAGTATTTT. The entire variable domain, with the rest obtained from reference TRBV5-4 and TRBJ2-3, is as follows: ETGVTQSPTHLIKTRGQQVTLRCSSQSGHNTVSWYQQALGQGPQFIFQYYREEENGRGNFPPRFSGLQFPNYSSELNVNALELDDSALYLCASSQDRVGTNTQYFGPGTRLTVL.

This chain joins TRBV11-1 and TRBJ2-1; 13 bases are a match to TRBD2. Germline V gene sequence: CDR1 SGHAT, CDR2 FQDESV (reference sequence). The CDR3 is 14 residues long. V trimming: 8 bases; J trimming: 8 bases; junction bases outside the gene matches: 6. Written as DNA, the CDR3 is TGTGCCAGCGGACTAGCGGGGGTAGGGTATGAGCAGTTCTTC. This codes for CASGLAGVGYEQFF. The complete variable domain, with remaining parts taken from reference TRBV11-1 and TRBJ2-1, reads EAEVAQSPRYKITEKSQAVAFWCDPISGHATLYWYRQILGQGPELLVQFQDESVVDDSQLPKDRFSAERLKGVDSTLKIQPAELGDSAMYLCASGLAGVGYEQFFGPGTRLTVL.

This rearrangement joins TRBV29-1 to TRBJ1-5, with D possibly being TRBD1 (5 bases). The CDR3 length is 14 residues. Germline loops: CDR1 SQVTM, CDR2 ANQGSEA. Trimming took off 4 bases at V and 4 bases at J, with 14 bases between the two ends. CDR3 in amino acids: CSVAGEGVNQPQHF. The CDR3 DNA sequence: TGCAGCGTTGCCGGGGAAGGGGTGAATCAGCCCCAGCATTTT.

This chain links TRBV9 with TRBJ1-2, with TRBD1 identical over 7 bases. The germline CDR1 and CDR2 sequences are SGDLS and YYNGEE. The CDR3 has 12 residues. Trimming removed 5 bases from V and 8 bases from J; junction bases left unmatched: 6. In DNA form, the CDR3 reads TGTGCCAGCAGTATACAGGGGAGCGGCTACACCTTC. Amino acid sequence: CASSIQGSGYTF.

This chain uses TRBV5-1 with TRBJ1-1; D is uncertain. The CDR3 contains 14 residues. Germline V gene sequence: CDR1 SGHRS, CDR2 YFSETQ. The ends were cut back, 4 bases at V and 4 bases at J, with 14 bases in the middle. CDR3 in amino acids: CASSEEARGTEAFF. The CDR3 DNA reads TGCGCCAGCAGCGAAGAAGCCCGAGGCACTGAAGCTTTCTTT.

The rearrangement links TRBV7-6 to TRBJ2-2; tentative D call: TRBD2 (5 bases). The CDR3 is made up of 15 amino acids. Deletions cut 3 bases from V and 3 bases from J, with 11 bases between. Germline CDR1 and CDR2: SGHVS and FNYEAQ. For the CDR3, the DNA is TGTGCCAGCAGCTTTACTAGGGCCCACACCGGGGAGCTGTTTTTT. Translating gives CASSFTRAHTGELFF.

The chain recombines TRBV25-1 with TRBJ2-6; 10 nucleotides match TRBD1. The CDR3 spans 17 residues. The germline gives CDR1 MGHDK, CDR2 SYGVNS. Losses at the gene ends were 5 bases for V and 2 bases for J; bases not matched to a gene: 6. For the CDR3, the DNA is TGTGCCAGCAGTTCCGACAGGGGGCCAACTGGGGCCAACGTCCTGACTTTC. It is translated as CASSSDRGPTGANVLTF.

The sample holds one count of this clone. The chain combines TRBV25-1 with TRBJ1-2, with D tentatively TRBD1 (5 bases). The germline V gene encodes CDR1 MGHDK and CDR2 SYGVNS. CDR3 size: 14 residues. Trimming pared 2 bases from V and 4 bases from J, leaving 11 bases between. The CDR3 coding sequence is TGTGCCAGCAGTGAACCGGGGACGATCTATGGCTACACCTTC. The encoded protein is CASSEPGTIYGYTF.

J is TRBJ2-5 and V is TRBV7-8, with 11 bases that match TRBD2. The germline gives CDR1 SGHVS, CDR2 FQNEAQ. Losses at the gene ends were 4 bases for V and 5 bases for J; bases not matched to a gene: 9. CDR3 length: 16 amino acids. The CDR3 bases are TGTGCCAGCAGCTCTCTTACTAGCGGGAGTTCGGAGACCCAGTACTTC. This gives the protein CASSSLTSGSSETQYF.

The chain couples TRBV7-9 to TRBJ1-4; possibly TRBD1 for D (6 bases). The CDR3 runs to 13 residues. Deletions cut 5 bases from V and 11 bases from J, with 15 bases between. The germline gives CDR1 SEHNR, CDR2 FQNEAQ (reference sequence). The CDR3 protein is CASSTQGLGKLFF. The DNA of the CDR3 is TGTGCCAGCAGCACCCAGGGGCTTGGGAAACTGTTTTTT.

This sequence joins TRBV11-2 and TRBJ1-2; D is ambiguous. The CDR3 extends over 18 amino acids. With 1 base removed from V and 1 base from J, the gap between germline ends came to 19 bases. Germline loops: CDR1 SGHAT, CDR2 FQNNGV. CDR3: CASSLASVLLGINYGYTF. The DNA of the CDR3 is TGTGCCAGCAGCTTAGCGTCGGTACTGCTTGGGATTAACTATGGCTACACCTTC.

The rearrangement joins TRBV5-1 to TRBJ1-6, with a weak D call TRBD1 (6 bases). The CDR3 contains 15 residues. V dropped 5 bases and J dropped 6 bases, with 15 bases sitting between them. CDR1 and CDR2 (germline): SGHRS, YFSETQ. The CDR3 DNA sequence: TGCGCCAGCAGTTCGGACAGCAACCTTAATTCACCCCTCCACTTT. The encoded protein is CASSSDSNLNSPLHF.

The chain employs TRBV30 and TRBJ2-3; the D gene is possibly TRBD1 (6 bases). V lost 4 bases and J lost 0, with 8 bases in between. There are 13 residues in the CDR3. The germline V gene has CDR1 GTSNPN and CDR2 SVGIG (reference sequence). CDR3 sequence: CAWNRASTDTQYF. The CDR3 DNA follows: TGTGCCTGGAACAGGGCTAGCACAGATACGCAGTATTTT.

Concerning this clone itself: Other DNA sequences in this specimen translate into the identical CDR3. The chain uses TRBV7-9 and TRBJ1-1; D unclear. V lost 5 bases and J lost 2, with 12 bases in between. Germline loops: CDR1 SEHNR, CDR2 FQNEAQ (reference sequence). This CDR3 has 14 amino acids. CDR3 sequence: CASSPDLANTEAFF. The CDR3 bases are TGTGCCAGCAGCCCGGACCTGGCAAACACTGAAGCTTTCTTT.

This rearrangement joins TRBV5-6 to TRBJ1-5, with D tentatively TRBD1 (5 bases). The germline V gene has CDR1 SGHDT and CDR2 YYEEEE. The CDR3 has 15 residues. Trimming shortened V by 4 bases and J by 0 bases, and 11 bases separated the two germline ends. In nucleotides, the CDR3 is TGTGCCAGCAGCCTAGGGGCGCCTAGCAATCAGCCCCAGCATTTT. Encoded protein: CASSLGAPSNQPQHF.